There are many counts of the clone carrying this T cell receptor beta chain. Construction of TCR beta libraries relied on iRepertoire HTBI primers and on Arm-PCR targeting CDR3 regions. TCRdb processed the multiplex PCR reads anew with MiXCR; each CDR3 protein has one entry. Of about 430,000 distinct CDR3 sequences listed, 21% are singletons. The data belong to a study of regulatory T cells in long-lasting Graves disease. The CDR3 consists of 13 residues. The germline V gene encodes CDR1 KGHSH and CDR2 LQKENI. V was shortened by 0 bases and J by 6 bases, with 6 bases between the two germline ends. Sample time point: persistent/refractory GD, antithyroid drugs over 5 years with positive TRAb. After RNA was extracted from PBMCs, the TCR library was made from it.

The sample here was peripheral blood mononuclear cells (PBMCs), taken when the disease was refractory, from a patient treated with antithyroid drugs. This chain connects TRBV18 to TRBJ1-5; no clear D. This sequence was found in a female donor with Graves disease. The chain's CDR3 is CASSPPSGQPQHF. The CDR3 DNA reads TGTGCCAGCTCACCACCGTCGGGTCAGCCCCAGCATTTT.